Listed here are 12 T cell receptor beta chains from one sample, sequenced in a study of cytomegalovirus exposure and HLA in healthy donors. Only in-frame clones appear in the TCRdb table, and some are missing; sequencing was by immunoSEQ multiplex PCR. Counted here are 98,000 or so clones, 70% to 85% occurring once; the ten biggest clones make up approximately 2.9%. The sample was PBMCs. The source is a woman in her late teens or twenties in good health and CMV-seronegative.

The chain uses TRBV27 and TRBJ2-5; D remains ambiguous. Germline lookup yields CDR1 MNHEY and CDR2 SMNVEV (reference sequence). V lost 6 bases to trimming and J lost 5 bases, with 16 bases between them. The CDR3 has 14 residues. The CDR3 spells CASSSWSREETQYF. The CDR3 DNA is TGTGCCAGCAGCTCTTGGAGCCGAGAGGAGACCCAGTACTTC.

The chain employs TRBV30 and TRBJ2-5; tentative D call: TRBD2 (7 bases). The germline CDR1 and CDR2 sequences are GTSNPN and SVGIG (reference sequence). V was cut by 2 bases and J by 5 bases, with 15 bases left in between. This CDR3 has 14 amino acids. CDR3 amino acids: CAWSRTGGAETQYF. Written as DNA, the CDR3 is TGTGCCTGGAGTAGAACGGGGGGCGCGGAGACCCAGTACTTC. Full variable domain (missing parts from reference TRBV30 and TRBJ2-5): SQTIHQWPATLVQPVGSPLSLECTVEGTSNPNLYWYRQAAGRGLQLLFYSVGIGQISSEVPQNLSASRPQDRQFILSSKKLLLSDSGFYLCAWSRTGGAETQYFGPGTRLLVL.

This chain joins TRBV2 and TRBJ1-3, with D possibly TRBD1 on 6 matching bases. V lost 5 bases and J 7 bases, leaving 15 bases between the germline ends. The CDR3 consists of 14 residues. Germline V CDR1 and CDR2: SNHLY, FYNNEI. CDR3 amino acids: CASSPQGPRNTIYF. CDR3 nucleotide sequence: TGTGCCAGCAGTCCCCAGGGGCCAAGGAACACCATATATTTT.

This chain joins TRBV4-2 and TRBJ1-6; 11 bases map to TRBD1. Germline-derived CDR1 and CDR2 are LGHNA and YNFKEQ. CDR3 size: 15 residues. V was clipped by 3 bases and J by 5 bases; unmatched bases: 0. This chain's CDR3 is CASSQGQGDNSPLHF. For the CDR3, the DNA is TGTGCCAGCAGCCAGGGACAGGGGGATAATTCACCCCTCCACTTT.

V is TRBV4-1 and J is TRBJ1-6; the D is unclear. V was shortened by 2 bases and J by 10 bases, with 12 bases between the two germline ends. CDR1 is MGHRA and CDR2 is YSYEKL in the germline V gene. CDR3 length: 14 amino acids. This CDR3 reads CASSQMTELSPLHF. CDR3 DNA: TGCGCCAGCAGCCAAATGACTGAGTTATCACCCCTCCACTTT.

This rearrangement joins TRBV28 to TRBJ1-1; tentatively, D is TRBD1 (5 bases). The V gene lost 5 bases and the J gene lost 2 bases, with 15 bases spanning the gap. Germline CDR1 reads MDHEN; CDR2 reads SYDVKM. This CDR3 has 15 residues. The CDR3 DNA follows: TGTGCCAGCAGTCCCTTTGACAGTGTTAACACTGAAGCTTTCTTT. It specifies CASSPFDSVNTEAFF.

The CDR3 sequence: CATSRGEEEQFF. CDR3 coding DNA: TGTGCCACCAGCAGAGGGGAGGAAGAGCAGTTCTTC. The rearrangement joins TRBV15 to TRBJ2-1, with a tentative D call TRBD2 (6 bases). Germline CDR1 and CDR2: LNHNV and YYDKDF (reference sequence). The V and J ends lost 1 base and 10 bases respectively, with 8 bases between them. This CDR3 contains 12 residues.

The V gene is TRBV5-5, the J gene TRBJ1-1; a possible D gene is TRBD1 (5 bases). Germline V gives CDR1 SGHKS, CDR2 YYEKEE (reference sequence). V lost 5 bases and J lost 5, with 13 bases in between. CDR3 length: 13 residues. The CDR3: CASRGQALTEAFF. CDR3 DNA sequence: TGTGCCAGCAGGGGGCAGGCCCTAACTGAAGCTTTCTTT.

This sequence joins TRBV29-1 and TRBJ1-1, with no clear D. Germline CDR1 and CDR2: SQVTM and ANQGSEA. V lost 6 bases and J 8 bases, leaving 10 bases between the germline ends. This CDR3 spans 10 amino acids. The CDR3 region is CSVQTGEAFF. DNA of the CDR3: TGCAGCGTCCAGACGGGGGAAGCTTTCTTT. Full variable domain (rest looked up from reference TRBV29-1 and TRBJ1-1): SAVISQKPSRDICQRGTSLTIQCQVDSQVTMMFWYRQQPGQSLTLIATANQGSEATYESGFVIDKFPISRPNLTFSTLTVSNMSPEDSSIYLCSVQTGEAFFGQGTRLTVV.

The J gene is TRBJ1-1, the V gene TRBV9, with D unresolved. The CDR3 runs 14 residues. Per germline, CDR1 SGDLS and CDR2 YYNGEE. V gave up 0 bases and J gave up 0 bases, with 6 bases separating them. CDR3 amino acids: CASSVDQMNTEAFF. The CDR3 DNA sequence: TGTGCCAGCAGCGTAGATCAGATGAACACTGAAGCTTTCTTT.

This clone was counted a single time. This chain connects TRBV4-1 to TRBJ2-7; TRBD1 aligns across 9 bases. This CDR3 is built from 18 residues. Germline-derived CDR1 and CDR2 are MGHRA and YSYEKL. V gave up 0 bases and J gave up 0 bases; unmatched junction bases: 9. The CDR3 loop reads CASSQETVWGQGSYEQYF. The CDR3 nucleotides are TGCGCCAGCAGCCAAGAAACCGTGTGGGGACAGGGCTCCTACGAGCAGTACTTC.

This clone has just one count. The chain combines TRBV27 with TRBJ2-1; TRBD1 aligns across 11 bases. V gave up 6 bases and J gave up 6 bases; unmatched junction bases: 1. CDR3 length equals 13 residues. CDR1 and CDR2 (germline): MNHEY, SMNVEV (reference sequence). The CDR3 reads CASRGTGGNEQFF. The CDR3 coding sequence is TGTGCCAGCAGAGGGACAGGGGGCAATGAGCAGTTCTTC.